This T cell receptor (beta chain) was sequenced for a study of cytomegalovirus exposure and HLA in healthy donors. Study findings and constraints: The study recorded about 160 TCR beta chains that were cytomegalovirus-associated.

V shed 4 bases, J shed 14 bases, and the junction held 12 bases outside the gene matches. Germline V CDR1 and CDR2: SGHDT, YYEEEE. This CDR3 spans 13 amino acids. About this clone itself: Antigen specificity is unknown.

TCRdb keeps only in-frame clones here, not all; method: immunoSEQ multiplex PCR. The table lists approximately 130,000 clones, approximately 81% of them singletons. The chain is built from TRBV5-6 and TRBJ1-1, with TRBD1 matching 9 bases. The receptor was derived from a woman in her twenties or thirties in good health and CMV-seronegative. Sequenced material: PBMCs. The CDR3 coding sequence is TGTGCCAGCAGCGGGACAGGGCCAAGGACGTGGTTCTTT. Residues: CASSGTGPRTWFF.